These T cell receptor beta chains were read from a single sample in a study of T cell changes during pregnancy in multiple sclerosis. Sequencing used immunoSEQ multiplex PCR; TCRdb keeps in-frame clones, though not all of them. The sample records 45,000 to 70,000 clones, around 93% being singletons. Specimen: CD4+ T cells from peripheral blood mononuclear cells, collected after pregnancy. All receptors derive from a female donor with multiple sclerosis, enrolled in a pregnancy study. The conserved cysteine and the conserved F or W are not part of the CDR3 here. The order of the fields is CDR3 length, V gene, J gene, clone size, D gene, CDR3 protein. The D gene is left open where the match is weak. Only part of the rows carry a size: once, few, many, or a class if the clone is expanded.

13	TRBV10-3	TRBJ1-1	once	.	AISESRGGNTEAF
12	TRBV9	TRBJ2-7	once	TRBD1	ASSVSGQTYEQY
13	TRBV19	TRBJ2-1	.	TRBD2	ASSEGLAAYNEQF
17	TRBV5-3	TRBJ1-2	.	.	ARRKDRGASQGRGYGYT
11	TRBV6-5	TRBJ2-5	.	.	ASSRTVQETQY
12	TRBV12-5	TRBJ1-1	few	.	ASGLVPAEFEAF
11	TRBV29-1	TRBJ1-5	once	TRBD1	SAGGTGDQPQH
11	TRBV19	TRBJ1-1	once	.	ASMWGLGTEAF
16	TRBV5-4	TRBJ1-3	once	.	ASSSPMGGLRSGNTIY
14	TRBV21-1	TRBJ1-1	few	.	ASRRGTGNLNTEAF
14	TRBV30	TRBJ2-1	.	TRBD2	AWSFPGGSSYNEQF
16	TRBV4-1	TRBJ2-2	.	TRBD2	ASSPQLAGGPSTGELF
12	TRBV4-2	TRBJ2-1	.	.	ASSQGGGEDEQF
9	TRBV6-5	TRBJ1-1	.	.	ASIYYTEAF